A single sample is the source of the 21 T cell receptor beta chains below, sequenced in a study of STAT5B mutations in CD4+ large granular lymphocyte leukemia. The data were produced by immunoSEQ multiplex PCR, yet TCRdb's version contains in-frame clones alone and is incomplete. The table lists about 35,000 clones, about two thirds of them singletons, with approximately 2% in the top ten. The specimen sequenced was CD4+ T cells from blood buffy coats. These receptor sequences come from a human donor in good health.

The V gene is TRBV27, the J gene TRBJ1-2, with a tentative D call TRBD1 (5 bases). This CDR3 spans 15 amino acids. Germline lookup yields CDR1 MNHEY and CDR2 SMNVEV (reference sequence). Between the trimmed V and J ends, which lost 6 bases and 2 bases, there was a span of 16 bases. DNA of the CDR3: TGTGCCAGCAGGCCTCGCCCCGGGACCAACTATGGCTACACCTTC. Residues: CASRPRPGTNYGYTF.

This clone was recorded only once. This chain joins TRBV4-2 and TRBJ2-1, with 8 nucleotides matching TRBD1. There are 16 residues in the CDR3. V shed 1 base, J shed 2 bases, and the junction held 4 bases outside the gene matches. Germline V gene data show CDR1 as LGHNA and CDR2 as YNFKEQ. The CDR3 bases are TGTGCCAGCAGCCAAGCAGGGGGCCGACCCTACAATGAGCAGTTCTTC. This gives the protein CASSQAGGRPYNEQFF.

Note on this clone: Additional DNA sequences in this sample encode the identical CDR3. V is TRBV4-1 and J is TRBJ1-1; D unresolved. Germline V CDR1 and CDR2: MGHRA, YSYEKL. With 3 bases removed from V and 5 bases from J, the gap between germline ends came to 7 bases. The CDR3 covers 12 residues. In DNA form, the CDR3 reads TGCGCCAGCAGCCAGAGAGGAACTGAAGCTTTCTTT. Translated, it gives CASSQRGTEAFF.

The chain is built from TRBV7-6 and TRBJ1-1, with 10 bases aligning to TRBD1. Trimming cost V 2 bases and J 5 bases; bases outside gene matches: 8. The germline V gene has CDR1 SGHVS and CDR2 FNYEAQ. This CDR3 is 16 amino acids long. In DNA form, the CDR3 reads TGTGCCAGCAGCTTATCCGACAGGGGGCGTGGGACTGAAGCTTTCTTT. Translated, it gives CASSLSDRGRGTEAFF.

This chain connects TRBV6-4 to TRBJ2-2; D unclear. Germline values: CDR1 MRHNA, CDR2 SNTAGT. V lost 6 bases and J 6 bases, leaving 14 bases between the germline ends. The CDR3 is 14 amino acids. DNA of the CDR3: TGTGCCAGCAGGGAAAATACGGCCGCCGGGGAGCTGTTTTTT. Translation: CASRENTAAGELFF.

This chain links TRBV27 with TRBJ2-3; D gene unclear. The CDR3 spans 13 residues. Between the trimmed V and J ends, which lost 1 base and 5 bases, there was a span of 7 bases. The germline gives CDR1 MNHEY, CDR2 SMNVEV (reference sequence). CDR3 amino acids: CASSLYSGDTQYF. The CDR3 nucleotides are TGTGCCAGCAGTTTATACTCAGGAGATACGCAGTATTTT.

This sequence joins TRBV7-9 and TRBJ2-5; tentatively, D is TRBD2 (6 bases). Trimming took 5 bases from V and 14 from J, leaving 18 bases between them. The CDR3 extends over 12 amino acids. CDR1 is SEHNR and CDR2 is FQNEAQ in the germline V gene (reference sequence). The CDR3 region has the DNA TGTGCCAGCAGCCCACATGGGACTCGTAGATACTTC. Its protein product is CASSPHGTRRYF.

The chain recombines TRBV19 with TRBJ2-7; the D gene is possibly TRBD1 (5 bases). The CDR3 is 13 residues long. Per the germline V gene, CDR1 is LNHDA and CDR2 is SQIVND (reference sequence). V was clipped by 8 bases and J by 2 bases, with 13 bases between them. CDR3 protein: CASGLAGTYEQYF. CDR3 in DNA: TGTGCCAGTGGGTTGGCAGGGACCTACGAGCAGTACTTC.

This chain joins TRBV11-2 and TRBJ1-1, with D unclear. CDR3 length: 15 residues. V was pared by 5 bases and J by 0 bases, with 13 bases between. CDR1 is SGHAT, CDR2 FQNNGV, per germline. For the CDR3, the DNA is TGTGCCAGCAGCCCCGGACCGAGACTGAACACTGAAGCTTTCTTT. Its translation: CASSPGPRLNTEAFF. The full variable domain, completed using reference TRBV11-2 and TRBJ1-1, is EAGVAQSPRYKIIEKRQSVAFWCNPISGHATLYWYQQILGQGPKLLIQFQNNGVVDDSQLPKDRFSAERLKGVDSTLKIQPAKLEDSAVYLCASSPGPRLNTEAFFGQGTRLTVV.

The chain combines TRBV5-1 with TRBJ2-5, with 7 bases lining up with TRBD1. The end of the DNA fits TRBJ2-7 better, so the J call may be wrong. The germline V gene encodes CDR1 SGHRS and CDR2 YFSETQ. The CDR3 is 14 amino acids. The CDR3 loop is CASSLGDRYYEQYF. DNA for the CDR3: TGCGCCAGCAGCTTGGGGGACAGATACTACGAGCAGTACTTC.

V and J are TRBV6-6 and TRBJ1-4; TRBD1 might be the D (6 bases). Germline assignment: CDR1 MNHNY and CDR2 SVGAGI (reference sequence). CDR3 length equals 16 residues. The V end was cut by 7 bases, the J end by 8 bases, with 23 bases between. CDR3 sequence reads: CASTVSQGLKGEKLFF. The DNA of the CDR3 is TGTGCCAGCACCGTTTCGCAGGGGCTTAAAGGAGAAAAACTGTTTTTT.

V is TRBV7-2 and J is TRBJ1-1; unclear D gene. Germline lookup yields CDR1 SGHTA and CDR2 FQGNSA. The CDR3 is made up of 18 amino acids. Deletions cut 5 bases from V and 1 base from J, with 23 bases between. CDR3 DNA: TGTGCCAGCAGCCCCCGCCGGAGACAAGGGCCAACGAACACTGAAGCTTTCTTT. Translating gives CASSPRRRQGPTNTEAFF.

A few counts support this clone. The J gene is TRBJ2-1, the V gene TRBV5-1, with 8 bases identical to TRBD1. The CDR3 sequence is 15 residues long. V shed 0 bases and J 8 bases; nucleotides not matched to a gene: 7. Germline values: CDR1 SGHRS, CDR2 YFSETQ. CDR3 in amino acids: CASSLGQGSGDEQFF. The CDR3 nucleotides read TGCGCCAGCAGCTTGGGACAGGGGTCGGGCGATGAGCAGTTCTTC.

The J gene is TRBJ2-7, the V gene TRBV4-2; a possible D gene is TRBD1 (6 bases). The CDR3 extends over 14 amino acids. Germline-derived CDR1 and CDR2 are LGHNA and YNFKEQ. Trimming left V 4 bases short and J 0 bases short, with 10 bases between. CDR3 in DNA: TGTGCCAGCAGCCGTGACAGGAGCTCCTACGAGCAGTACTTC. Amino acid sequence: CASSRDRSSYEQYF.

This clone turned up a few times. The genes are TRBV2 and TRBJ1-2; maybe TRBD1 (6 bases). The CDR3 covers 16 residues. Germline V CDR1 and CDR2: SNHLY, FYNNEI. Trimming cost V 0 bases and J 5 bases, with 16 bases left between them. The CDR3 bases are TGTGCCAGCAGTGAAGCGCTTGCCCGTACAGGGTATGGCTACACCTTC. This translates into CASSEALARTGYGYTF.

This clone appeared once. The J gene is TRBJ2-3, the V gene TRBV11-2, with D unresolved. The ends were cut back, 5 bases at V and 6 bases at J, with 12 bases in the middle. The CDR3 spans 13 residues. The germline gives CDR1 SGHAT, CDR2 FQNNGV. For the CDR3, the DNA is TGTGCCAGCAGCCCTAGTCCCCCGGATACGCAGTATTTT. It yields the protein CASSPSPPDTQYF.

The chain couples TRBV7-6 to TRBJ2-2; no definite D call. The CDR3 extends over 15 amino acids. CDR1 and CDR2 (germline): SGHVS, FNYEAQ. V dropped 1 base and J dropped 2 bases, with 8 bases sitting between them. The CDR3 region is CASSLGTLNTGELFF. For the CDR3, the DNA is TGTGCCAGCAGCTTAGGGACCTTAAACACCGGGGAGCTGTTTTTT.

The chain recombines TRBV2 with TRBJ1-4; tentative D call: TRBD1 (5 bases). Germline V gene sequence: CDR1 SNHLY, CDR2 FYNNEI. Trimming took off 4 bases at V and 7 bases at J, with 10 bases between the two ends. This CDR3 region has 13 residues. CDR3 loop: CASSVDGGEKLFF. CDR3 nucleotides: TGTGCCAGCAGTGTTGACGGGGGTGAAAAACTGTTTTTT.

This rearrangement joins TRBV15 to TRBJ1-6; 7 bases are a match to TRBD1. Unmatched junction bases numbered 20, after V lost 1 base and J lost 8 bases. This CDR3 is 20 amino acids long. Germline CDR1 and CDR2: LNHNV and YYDKDF (reference sequence). The CDR3 here is CATSRALRETGRIVDSPLHF. DNA for the CDR3: TGTGCCACCAGCAGAGCCCTCCGGGAGACAGGGAGGATAGTGGATTCACCCCTCCACTTT.

CDR3 sequence: CASSFAGQGALEQYF. DNA of the CDR3: TGCGCCAGCAGCTTCGCCGGACAGGGGGCGCTTGAGCAGTACTTC. This chain connects TRBV5-1 to TRBJ2-7; 11 bases are shared with TRBD1. Germline loops: CDR1 SGHRS, CDR2 YFSETQ. Trimming removed 2 bases from V and 7 bases from J; junction bases left unmatched: 8. The CDR3 has 15 residues.

In this sample, this clone turned up a few times. The chain has TRBV19 and TRBJ1-5; TRBD1 is a possible D gene (5 bases). Trimming shortened V by 3 bases and J by 2 bases, and 11 bases separated the two germline ends. Germline V lookup: CDR1 LNHDA, CDR2 SQIVND (reference sequence). This CDR3 is 15 amino acids long. The CDR3 loop is CASSIRQGGNQPQHF. DNA of the CDR3: TGTGCCAGTAGTATTCGTCAGGGAGGCAATCAGCCCCAGCATTTT.